The following is a TCR beta chain sequence with its context. These data are taken from a study of human T cells and chemical hapten exposure. Time point specified: patch test 1, 2 weeks after DPC sensitization. Treatment of the sample: therapeutic diphenylcyclopropenone sensitization with weekly scalp DPC. Via MiXCR, TCRdb re-called the RACE reads, giving one row per CDR3 protein. Of 60,000 to 80,000 distinct CDR3 sequences detected, approximately 35% appear once; the ten largest clones hold over 7.5%. The clonotype comes from a man between 35 and 55 years old with alopecia areata. Some clones in this sample may be carry-over from other donors' samples. The material was whole blood, obtained in connection with sensitization to the hapten diphenylcyclopropenone (DPC).

DNA for the CDR3: TGTGCCAGCAGCTTAGAACTAGCGGCCTACGAGCAGTACTTC. This gives the protein CASSLELAAYEQYF. The J gene is TRBJ2-7, the V gene TRBV7-9; 8 nucleotides line up with TRBD2. The J segment lost 2 bases and the V segment lost 1 base, leaving 1 base of the junction unmatched. The CDR3 runs to 14 residues. Germline V gene lookup returns CDR1 SEHNR and CDR2 FQNEAQ (reference sequence).